The 19 T cell receptor beta chains given below trace back to one sample, sequenced in a study of T-cell reconstitution after alpha-beta-depleted transplantation in children. Preparing the TCRbeta library involved the use of unique molecular identifiers. One entry per CDR3 protein results from TCRdb running MiXCR on the PCR reads. The table lists more than 85,000 distinct CDR3 sequences, approximately 8% of them singletons. The source was PBMCs, collected before TCRalphabeta/CD19-depleted stem cell transplant. Receptor source: a boy aged 2 to 10 with acute lymphoblastic leukemia, due to receive a stem cell transplant.

This clonotype has ten or more counts. CDR3 sequence: CASSRNRGENNEQFF. The CDR3 region has the DNA TGTGCCAGCAGTAGGAACAGGGGGGAAAACAATGAGCAGTTCTTC. The chain uses TRBV12-3 or TRBV12-4 and TRBJ2-1, with 8 positions matching TRBD1. The CDR3 is 15 amino acids. With 5 bases clipped from V and 5 bases from J, the junction kept 8 bases outside the gene matches.

This clonotype is medium-sized. The chain links TRBV7-7 to TRBJ2-1, with TRBD1 matching 8 bases. The trim removed 3 bases at V and 10 bases at J, leaving 11 bases unmatched. The CDR3 length is 15 residues. The germline V gene has CDR1 SSHAT and CDR2 FNYEAQ (reference sequence). The CDR3 nucleotides read TGTGCCAGCAGCTTTTCCGAAGGACAGGGATGGGAGCAGTTCTTC. Amino acid sequence: CASSFSEGQGWEQFF.

This clonotype was counted between two and nine times. The chain uses TRBV20-1 and TRBJ2-5; unclear D gene. The CDR3 loop spans 11 amino acids. Trimming took off 3 bases at V and 6 bases at J, with 8 bases between the two ends. Germline V lookup: CDR1 DFQATT, CDR2 SNEGSKA (reference sequence). As DNA, the CDR3 is TGCAGTGCTAGCCTCCCAAAGACCCAGTACTTC. Protein: CSASLPKTQYF.

This clonotype has a count of ten or more. The V call is TRBV6-4, the J call TRBJ2-1; TRBD2 agrees at 10 bases. The CDR3 sequence is 14 residues long. The V gene's germline CDR1 is MRHNA and CDR2 SNTAGT. Trimming cost V 6 bases and J 8 bases; bases outside gene matches: 7. The CDR3 protein is CASSPASGSDEQFF. The CDR3 nucleotides are TGTGCCAGCAGCCCCGCTAGCGGGAGCGATGAGCAGTTCTTC.

Many counts were recorded for this clonotype. The chain recombines TRBV9 with TRBJ2-3, with D hard to call. Germline CDR1 and CDR2: SGDLS and YYNGEE. The V gene lost 4 bases and the J gene lost 2 bases, with 8 bases spanning the gap. The CDR3 is made up of 13 amino acids. CDR3 DNA sequence: TGTGCCAGCAGCCTCGACCACACAGATACGCAGTATTTT. This codes for CASSLDHTDTQYF. The full variable domain, completed using reference TRBV9 and TRBJ2-3, is DSGVTQTPKHLITATGQRVTLRCSPRSGDLSVYWYQQSLDQGLQFLIQYYNGEERAKGNILERFSAQQFPDLHSELNLSSLELGDSALYFCASSLDHTDTQYFGPGTRLTVL.

In this sample, this clonotype turned up many times. This chain links TRBV5-1 with TRBJ2-7, with D tentatively TRBD1 (6 bases). Trimming cost V 0 bases and J 12 bases, with 22 bases left between them. The CDR3 consists of 15 residues. Germline V lookup: CDR1 SGHRS, CDR2 YFSETQ. Here the CDR3 reads CASSLGGQPPTSTYF. As DNA, the CDR3 is TGCGCCAGCAGCTTGGGCGGACAGCCTCCTACGAGCACGTACTTC.

The chain uses TRBV6-2 or TRBV6-3 and TRBJ2-5; 10 bases are a match to TRBD1. The CDR3 runs 16 residues. Germline V gene data show CDR1 as MNHEY and CDR2 as SVGEGT. Trimming at V came to 6 bases and at J to 10 bases, leaving 17 bases not matched to a gene. This chain's CDR3 is CASSHTPDRGRLDQYF. CDR3 DNA sequence: TGTGCCAGCAGCCATACTCCCGACAGGGGGCGTTTAGACCAGTACTTC.

Ten or more counts support this clonotype. The CDR3 DNA is TGTGCCAGCAGCCTAATGCAAGGCAGTCGATATGGCTACACCTTC. It translates to CASSLMQGSRYGYTF. The genes are TRBV7-6 and TRBJ1-2; D gene unclear. Trimming took off 5 bases at V and 5 bases at J, with 18 bases between the two ends. Germline V lookup: CDR1 SGHVS, CDR2 FNYEAQ. This CDR3 has 15 amino acids.

This chain joins TRBV10-3 and TRBJ2-7; 8 bases map to TRBD1. CDR3 length: 13 residues. The V gene end was trimmed by 10 bases and the J gene end by 7 bases; junction bases not matched to a gene: 12. The germline V gene has CDR1 ENHRY and CDR2 SYGVKD. The CDR3 protein is CATEAVTGEEQYF. In DNA form, the CDR3 reads TGTGCCACCGAGGCCGTGACAGGGGAGGAGCAGTACTTC.

The chain combines TRBV7-1 with TRBJ2-3, with 10 bases identical to TRBD2. TRBV7-1 is reported as an ORF; its role is uncertain. The ends lost 6 bases at V and 2 bases at J; junction bases unmatched: 29. The CDR3 extends over 23 amino acids. The CDR3 region is CASRSQGDVLAGARRSHTDTQYF. CDR3 nucleotides: TGTGCCAGCAGATCGCAGGGCGACGTCCTAGCGGGGGCCCGAAGATCCCACACAGATACGCAGTATTTT.

Concerning this clonotype: One end of the junction varies from germline; a read error may be responsible. The chain combines TRBV3-1 with TRBJ2-3; 8 nucleotides line up with TRBD1. The V gene's germline CDR1 is LGHDT and CDR2 YNNKEL (reference sequence). This CDR3 region has 18 residues. CDR3 coding DNA: TGTGCCATCAGCTCCGGACAGGGTGGCACTGTCCCCCCAGATACGCAGTATTTT. Encoded protein: CAISSGQGGTVPPDTQYF.

The table lists this clonotype with a few counts. This chain connects TRBV12-3 or TRBV12-4 to TRBJ1-5; possible D gene TRBD1, 5 bases. Trimming removed 7 bases at V and 4 bases at J, with 26 bases between. The CDR3 runs to 18 residues. CDR3: CASKTSLGAAILNQPQHF. The DNA of the CDR3 is TGTGCCAGCAAAACCAGCCTCGGGGCGGCGATCTTGAATCAGCCCCAGCATTTT.

The table lists this clonotype with many counts. V usage is TRBV12-3 or TRBV12-4 and J usage is TRBJ2-5; 8 bases agree with TRBD2. This CDR3 has 15 amino acids. Trimming took 6 bases from V and 4 from J; bases not matched to a gene: 10. CDR3 residues: CASRRPGGGIETQYF. In DNA, the CDR3 is TGTGCCAGCAGACGCCCCGGCGGGGGGATAGAGACCCAGTACTTC.

The chain carries TRBV18 and TRBJ2-7, with D perhaps TRBD1 or TRBD2 (5 bases each). The germline gives CDR1 KGHSH, CDR2 LQKENI. CDR3 size: 14 residues. V lost 4 bases and J 3 bases, leaving 13 bases between the germline ends. The CDR3 is CASSQRVRDYEQYF. In nucleotides, the CDR3 is TGTGCCAGCTCACAGAGGGTCAGGGACTACGAGCAGTACTTC.

This clonotype was observed many times. The chain recombines TRBV6-2 or TRBV6-3 with TRBJ2-1, with D perhaps TRBD2 (5 bases). The CDR3 has 17 residues. Germline CDR1 is MNHEY and CDR2 is SVGEGT. Trimming shortened V by 4 bases and J by 6 bases, and 22 bases separated the two germline ends. CDR3 amino acids: CASSSPPSLAWGNEQFF. In DNA, the CDR3 is TGTGCCAGCAGTTCCCCGCCCAGCCTAGCTTGGGGCAATGAGCAGTTCTTC.

The rearrangement links TRBV12-3 or TRBV12-4 to TRBJ2-5; the D call may be TRBD1 or TRBD2 (6 bases each). The CDR3 consists of 13 residues. The ends were cut back, 1 base at V and 6 bases at J, with 9 bases in the middle. The CDR3 region has the DNA TGTGCCAGCAGTTTAGGAGGGGGGCAGACCCAGTACTTC. Protein product: CASSLGGGQTQYF.

Ten or more counts support this clonotype. The J gene is TRBJ2-7, the V gene TRBV20-1, with TRBD2 as a possible D gene (6 bases). V lost 3 bases and J 0 bases, leaving 12 bases between the germline ends. Germline loops: CDR1 DFQATT, CDR2 SNEGSKA (reference sequence). This CDR3 has 14 amino acids. CDR3 DNA: TGCAGTGCTAGGGAGGGGATGAACTCCTACGAGCAGTACTTC. Its protein is CSAREGMNSYEQYF.

This chain links TRBV20-1 with TRBJ2-7, with D perhaps TRBD1 or TRBD2 (6 bases each). Trimming shortened V by 6 bases and J by 5 bases, and 32 bases separated the two germline ends. The CDR3 covers 18 residues. CDR1 is DFQATT and CDR2 is SNEGSKA in the germline V gene (reference sequence). CDR3 nucleotides: TGCAGTGCCTATGCCCCTGGGGGGCCAAAAGGGGTAACCCACGAGCAGTACTTC. Protein sequence: CSAYAPGGPKGVTHEQYF.

This clonotype was counted a few times. The chain uses TRBV12-3 or TRBV12-4 and TRBJ2-7; the match to TRBD1 covers 12 bases. The CDR3 length is 14 residues. Trimming removed 3 bases from V and 7 bases from J; junction bases left unmatched: 4. The CDR3 nucleotides read TGTGCCAGCAGTTTGGGACAGGGGGCGTCTGAGCAGTACTTC. Translation gives CASSLGQGASEQYF.